What follows are 27 T cell receptor beta chains derived from one specimen sequenced in a study of T cells after yellow fever vaccination. Using its own MiXCR run on the 5' RACE reads, TCRdb lists one record per CDR3 protein. The table includes hundreds of thousands of distinct CDR3 sequences, roughly 3.9% detected once. The sequencing used PBMCs, collected 5 days after the yellow fever booster vaccination. The receptors stem from a man aged 18 to 35 who received the YFV17D yellow fever vaccine.

With respect to this clonotype: An end of the junction differs from the germline gene, which may be a read error. The chain uses TRBV5-1 and TRBJ1-1; 7 positions match TRBD1. The CDR3 sequence is 14 residues long. In germline, CDR1 is SGHRS, CDR2 YFSETQ. The CDR3 reads CSSSLVAGDSGAFF. The CDR3 coding sequence is TGCTCCAGCAGCTTGGTTGCCGGGGACAGTGGGGCTTTCTTT.

The table lists this clonotype with many counts. The V call is TRBV4-3, the J call TRBJ2-7; 7 nucleotides line up with TRBD1. V lost 6 bases to trimming and J lost 5 bases; unmatched junction nucleotides: 16. This CDR3 comprises 16 residues. Germline V lookup: CDR1 LGHNA, CDR2 YSLEER. The CDR3 DNA follows: TGCGCCAGCAGGCCGGTAATGGACAGGCTAGCCCACGAGCAGTACTTC. Translated, it gives CASRPVMDRLAHEQYF.

This clonotype was seen only a few times. The chain couples TRBV7-2 to TRBJ1-5; D is perhaps TRBD1 (5 bases). The CDR3 is made up of 16 amino acids. Trimming took off 7 bases at V and 2 bases at J, with 18 bases between the two ends. In germline, CDR1 is SGHTA, CDR2 FQGNSA. CDR3 in DNA: TGTGCCAGCACCCTCCAGAGGGGTAATGGCAATCAGCCCCAGCATTTT. This sequence encodes CASTLQRGNGNQPQHF.

This clonotype was picked up many times. The chain is built from TRBV12-3 or TRBV12-4 and TRBJ1-1; 8 bases are a match to TRBD1. CDR3 size: 15 residues. Trimming took 3 bases from V and 1 from J; bases not matched to a gene: 4. The CDR3 reads CASSLRTGGNTEAFF. The CDR3 DNA is TGTGCCAGCAGTTTGCGTACAGGGGGGAACACTGAAGCTTTCTTT.

The J gene is TRBJ2-1, the V gene TRBV7-2; 7 bases map to TRBD2. After removal of 3 bases from V and 6 bases from J, the junction contained 2 bases not matched to a gene. Per germline, CDR1 SGHTA and CDR2 FQGNSA. The CDR3 runs 13 residues. The CDR3 DNA reads TGTGCCAGCAGCTTCGGGGGGAGCAATGAGCAGTTCTTC. Amino acid sequence: CASSFGGSNEQFF.

The chain joins TRBV10-3 to TRBJ1-2; D might be TRBD1 (5 bases). V lost 10 bases to trimming and J lost 6 bases, with 21 bases between them. Germline V gives CDR1 ENHRY, CDR2 SYGVKD. The CDR3 loop spans 14 amino acids. The CDR3 nucleotides are TGTGCCACCAGCCGTGAGATGGGGACCGATGGCTACACCTTC. It specifies CATSREMGTDGYTF.

V is TRBV24-1 and J is TRBJ2-1; 7 bases match TRBD1. The ends lost 3 bases at V and 6 bases at J; junction bases unmatched: 7. The CDR3 totals 15 residues. Germline CDR1 and CDR2: KGHDR and SFDVKD. In DNA form, the CDR3 reads TGTGCCACCAGTGATAGACAGGGTTTTCTCAATGAGCAGTTCTTC. Translated: CATSDRQGFLNEQFF.

This rearrangement joins TRBV6-5 to TRBJ1-2; D is ambiguous. This CDR3 contains 17 residues. The germline V gene has CDR1 MNHEY and CDR2 SVGAGI. Trimming pared 0 bases from V and 1 base from J, leaving 15 bases between. The CDR3 region has the DNA TGTGCCAGCAGTTACTCGACCCCAGTGGCTAATAACTATGGCTACACCTTC. Protein product: CASSYSTPVANNYGYTF.

This clonotype was observed a handful of times. V is TRBV28 and J is TRBJ2-2; the match to TRBD2 covers 8 bases. Germline trimming cut 2 bases from V and 4 bases from J; bases unmatched to any gene: 9. Germline-derived CDR1 and CDR2 are MDHEN and SYDVKM. This CDR3 is built from 17 residues. CDR3 in DNA: TGTGCCAGCAGTTTACCCGTGGCGGGGGGCCCCACCGGGGAGCTGTTTTTT. Its translation: CASSLPVAGGPTGELFF.

This clonotype turned up a few times. The V and J genes are TRBV3-1 and TRBJ2-7; 8 bases align to TRBD2. The germline V gene has CDR1 LGHDT and CDR2 YNNKEL (reference sequence). CDR3 length: 14 amino acids. After removal of 4 bases from V and 9 bases from J, the junction contained 11 bases not matched to a gene. The CDR3 is CASSRTGGQDRQYV. CDR3 sequence (DNA): TGTGCCAGCAGCCGGACGGGGGGGCAGGATCGGCAGTACGTC.

In its sample, this clonotype was seen many times. This chain connects TRBV20-1 to TRBJ2-3; unclear D gene. This CDR3 has 14 residues. The germline V and J ends were trimmed by 1 base and 1 base, with 9 bases remaining between them. Germline CDR1 is DFQATT and CDR2 is SNEGSKA (reference sequence). In nucleotides, the CDR3 is TGCAGTGCTAGAGGCCCTGGGGGCACAGATACGCAGTATTTT. Residues: CSARGPGGTDTQYF.

This clonotype has only a few counts. The V call is TRBV5-4, the J call TRBJ1-1; D is uncertain. The CDR3 extends over 15 amino acids. V lost 0 bases to trimming and J lost 3 bases, with 12 bases between them. Germline assignment: CDR1 SGHNT and CDR2 YYREEE (reference sequence). The CDR3 here is CASSLERRVDTEAFF. The CDR3 region has the DNA TGTGCCAGCAGCTTGGAGCGGAGGGTCGACACTGAAGCTTTCTTT. Looking up the rest from reference TRBV5-4 and TRBJ1-1 gives the full variable domain: ETGVTQSPTHLIKTRGQQVTLRCSSQSGHNTVSWYQQALGQGPQFIFQYYREEENGRGNFPPRFSGLQFPNYSSELNVNALELDDSALYLCASSLERRVDTEAFFGQGTRLTVV.

This clonotype was counted between two and nine times. The rearrangement links TRBV4-1 to TRBJ2-2, with no clear D. This CDR3 is built from 14 residues. V was clipped by 3 bases and J by 4 bases, with 9 bases between them. Germline-derived CDR1 and CDR2 are MGHRA and YSYEKL. CDR3 loop: CASSQEIFTGELFF. As DNA, the CDR3 is TGCGCCAGCAGCCAGGAAATATTCACCGGGGAGCTGTTTTTT.

In regard to this clonotype: One end of the junction fails to match germline, which may point to a read error. DNA of the CDR3: TGTGCCTGCAGCTTGAGGGACACAGTCCGAAGCGGGGAGCTGTTTTTT. Its translation is CACSLRDTVRSGELFF. The chain uses TRBV5-4 and TRBJ2-2, with TRBD1 as a possible D gene (6 bases). CDR1 and CDR2 (germline): SGHNT, YYREEE (reference sequence). The CDR3 extends over 16 amino acids.

This clonotype has a handful of counts. The gene calls are TRBV7-9 and TRBJ1-1; a possible D gene is TRBD1 (5 bases). CDR1 SEHNR and CDR2 FQNEAQ come from the germline V gene (reference sequence). V was trimmed by 0 bases and J by 0 bases, leaving 11 bases between them. The CDR3 has 16 residues. CDR3 coding DNA: TGTGCCAGCAGCTTAGCGGGGACTAGTGTGAACACTGAAGCTTTCTTT. Translating it yields CASSLAGTSVNTEAFF.

V gene TRBV24-1 combines with J gene TRBJ2-3, with TRBD2 identical over 10 bases. V lost 6 bases to trimming and J lost 7 bases; unmatched junction nucleotides: 6. This CDR3 comprises 14 residues. In germline, CDR1 is KGHDR, CDR2 SFDVKD. CDR3 amino acids: CATSPTSGAYTQYF. Here the CDR3 DNA reads TGTGCCACCAGTCCCACTAGCGGGGCCTATACGCAGTATTTT.

The sample holds many counts of this clonotype. The chain carries TRBV6-5 and TRBJ2-7; D is perhaps TRBD2 (6 bases). Germline CDR1 reads MNHEY; CDR2 reads SVGAGI. The CDR3 sequence is 16 residues long. Deletions cut 2 bases from V and 4 bases from J, with 18 bases between. CDR3 in DNA: TGTGCCAGCAGTTACCGAGGTTTGGGGAGCGGGTACGAGCAGTACTTC. Amino acid sequence: CASSYRGLGSGYEQYF.

This clonotype turned up a few times. This chain joins TRBV27 and TRBJ1-4; no clear D gene. Trimming pared 0 bases from V and 8 bases from J, leaving 10 bases between. The CDR3 is made up of 14 amino acids. CDR1 and CDR2 from the germline V gene are MNHEY and SMNVEV (reference sequence). The CDR3 DNA sequence: TGTGCCAGCAGTTTATCCTATGGGAGCGAAAAACTGTTTTTT. This codes for CASSLSYGSEKLFF.

Only a few counts were recorded for this clonotype. CDR3 amino acids: CASSYSSADTQYF. The CDR3, as DNA: TGTGCCAGCAGTTACTCTTCGGCGGATACGCAGTATTTT. The genes are TRBV6-2 or TRBV6-3 and TRBJ2-3; D is unresolved. Trimming removed 0 bases from V and 6 bases from J, with 7 bases in between. Germline V gene lookup returns CDR1 MNHEY and CDR2 SVGEGT. The CDR3 covers 13 residues.

This clonotype occurred a few times. V gene TRBV7-2 combines with J gene TRBJ2-5, with 7 bases identical to TRBD1. The CDR3 runs to 15 residues. Trimming took 1 base from V and 7 from J; bases not matched to a gene: 9. Germline V gene data show CDR1 as SGHTA and CDR2 as FQGNSA. The CDR3 coding sequence is TGTGCCAGCAGCTTAGGGGGCCAGGGGGTTGGGACCCAGTACTTC. As protein: CASSLGGQGVGTQYF.

This clonotype came up many times. The rearrangement links TRBV4-3 to TRBJ2-5; 13 bases match TRBD2. The trim removed 3 bases at V and 3 bases at J, leaving 7 bases unmatched. Germline-derived CDR1 and CDR2 are LGHNA and YSLEER. This CDR3 spans 17 amino acids. The CDR3 reads CASSQNGLAGAEETQYF. CDR3 DNA: TGCGCCAGCAGCCAGAATGGACTAGCGGGGGCGGAAGAGACCCAGTACTTC.

The chain recombines TRBV6-6 with TRBJ1-2; D remains unclear. CDR3 length equals 16 residues. The germline V and J ends were trimmed by 0 bases and 1 base, with 12 bases remaining between them. Per germline, CDR1 MNHNY and CDR2 SVGAGI (reference sequence). The chain's CDR3 is CASSYSTDGINYGYTF. CDR3 DNA sequence: TGTGCCAGCAGTTACTCGACCGACGGGATTAACTATGGCTACACCTTC.

This chain links TRBV20-1 with TRBJ2-1; 9 positions match TRBD2. Germline CDR1 and CDR2: DFQATT and SNEGSKA (reference sequence). The J segment lost 5 bases and the V segment lost 0 bases, leaving 5 bases of the junction unmatched. The length of the CDR3 is 15 residues. For the CDR3, the DNA is TGCAGTGCTAGAGACGGTTCTAGCGGGGACAATGAGCAGTTCTTC. This translates into CSARDGSSGDNEQFF.

The chain carries TRBV20-1 and TRBJ1-5; D uncertain. This CDR3 comprises 16 residues. The V gene's germline CDR1 is DFQATT and CDR2 SNEGSKA (reference sequence). Trimming took off 5 bases at V and 0 bases at J, with 17 bases between the two ends. CDR3 sequence reads: CSASKVPTHSNQPQHF. Written as DNA, the CDR3 is TGCAGTGCTTCTAAGGTACCGACACATAGCAATCAGCCCCAGCATTTT.

CDR3 sequence: CASSEVEGGEQYV. The CDR3 DNA reads TGTGCCAGCAGTGAAGTAGAAGGGGGCGAGCAGTACGTC. This rearrangement joins TRBV6-1 to TRBJ2-7; a weak D match, TRBD1 (6 bases). CDR3 size: 13 residues. V shed 1 base and J shed 6 bases, with 10 bases lying between them. Germline values: CDR1 MNHNS, CDR2 SASEGT.

The V and J genes are TRBV29-1 and TRBJ2-5; a possible D gene is TRBD1 (6 bases). V was pared by 8 bases and J by 1 base, with 14 bases between. The CDR3 covers 13 residues. Germline V CDR1 and CDR2: SQVTM, ANQGSEA. In nucleotides, the CDR3 is TGCAGCTCCCTCGGACAGACCCAAGAGACCCAGTACTTC. Translating gives CSSLGQTQETQYF.

This clonotype came up a few times. The chain recombines TRBV6-5 with TRBJ1-2, with D possibly being TRBD1 (6 bases). CDR1 is MNHEY, CDR2 SVGAGI, per germline. The ends were cut back, 0 bases at V and 6 bases at J, with 14 bases in the middle. This CDR3 is built from 15 residues. The CDR3 DNA is TGTGCCAGCAGTTACTCCCCGAACGGGGACAATGGCTACACCTTC. Protein: CASSYSPNGDNGYTF.